This TCR beta chain is drawn from a study of shared clonotypes between healthy human individuals. For the study at large: Donors had three CD4 naive, three CD4 memory, two CD8 naive and one CD8 memory plate apiece.

V shed 3 bases and J shed 2 bases, with 9 bases lying between them. The CDR3 loop spans 14 amino acids. The germline CDR1 and CDR2 sequences are SGHDT and YYEEEE. About this clone itself: Its matching antigen is unknown.

Broader study findings: Among a handful of donors, roughly 5% of naive CD4 clonotypes were found in common. Sequencing depth was a factor that was expected to affect clonotype sharing among donors. Blood alone was sampled, and tissue repertoires likely differ.

Profiled with immunoSEQ multiplex PCR; TCRdb holds only in-frame clones, not every one. In the table there are about 1.9 million clones, around 93% of which are singletons. Naive CD8 cells, CD45RO-negative and positively selected for CCR7, excluded terminally differentiated effector memory CD45RA+ cells. The gene calls are TRBV5-6 and TRBJ1-5; no firm D call. Sample: naive CD8+ T cells from PBMCs. This clonotype originated in a man younger than 35 in good health. Some clones in this sample may be carry-over from other donors' samples. CDR3 in DNA: TGTGCCAGCAGCTCTAGAAGAGGCAATCAGCCCCAGCATTTT. Protein sequence: CASSSRRGNQPQHF.